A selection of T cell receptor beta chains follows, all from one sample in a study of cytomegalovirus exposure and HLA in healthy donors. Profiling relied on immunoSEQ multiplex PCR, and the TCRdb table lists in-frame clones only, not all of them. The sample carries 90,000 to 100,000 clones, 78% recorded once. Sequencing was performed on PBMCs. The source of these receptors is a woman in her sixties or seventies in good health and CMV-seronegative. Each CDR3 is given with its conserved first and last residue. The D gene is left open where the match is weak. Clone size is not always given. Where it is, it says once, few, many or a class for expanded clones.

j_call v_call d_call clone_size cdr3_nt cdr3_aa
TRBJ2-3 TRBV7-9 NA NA TGTGCCAGCGACGAAGGGGCTAGCACAGATACGCAGTATTTT CASDEGASTDTQYF
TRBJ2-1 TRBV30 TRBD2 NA TGTGCCTGGAGTGTACCAAGCGGGGCTGGCAATGAGCAGTTCTTC CAWSVPSGAGNEQFF
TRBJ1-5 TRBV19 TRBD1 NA TGTGCCAGTAGTACAGGGACAGGCGTAGGCCAGCCCCAGCATTTT CASSTGTGVGQPQHF
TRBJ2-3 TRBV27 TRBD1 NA TGTGCCAGCAGACAGGGGGCGACAGATACGCAGTATTTT CASRQGATDTQYF
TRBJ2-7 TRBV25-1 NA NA TGTGCCAGCAGTGAATATTCCAGGGCTGGTGGCGAGCAGTACTTC CASSEYSRAGGEQYF
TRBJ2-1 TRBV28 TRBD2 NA TGTGCCAGCAGTTTATCTCGCGGGAGTACTTACAATGAGCAGTTCTTC CASSLSRGSTYNEQFF
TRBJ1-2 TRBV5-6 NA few TGTGCCAGCAGCTTGTATGGAGCTTACTATGGCTACACCTTC CASSLYGAYYGYTF
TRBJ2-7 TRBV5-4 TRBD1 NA TGTGCCAGCAGCTTCGGGACAGGTGGGCCCTCCTACGAGCAGTACTTC CASSFGTGGPSYEQYF
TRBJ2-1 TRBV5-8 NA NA TGTGCCAGCAGCTTGGGGTCCCGGGTATCCCAGTTCTTC CASSLGSRVSQFF
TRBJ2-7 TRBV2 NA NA TGTGCCAGTAGTACAGGTCTCGCCTACGAGCAGTACTTC CASSTGLAYEQYF
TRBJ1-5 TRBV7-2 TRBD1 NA TGTGCCAGCAGGAGTAGTCCCGGGACAGGGGGCGGTCAGCCCCAGCATTTT CASRSSPGTGGGQPQHF
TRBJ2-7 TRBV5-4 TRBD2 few TGTGCCAGCACCTTTGGACCAGCTTTTGGCGGGAGGGAGAACGAGCAGTACTTC CASTFGPAFGGRENEQYF
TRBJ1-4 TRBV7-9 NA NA TGTGCCAGCAGCTCCGCGGGTGGAAATGAAAAACTGTTTTTT CASSSAGGNEKLFF
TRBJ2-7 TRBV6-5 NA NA TGTGCCAGCAGCACACGGGTTTGGGCCTACGAGCAGTACTTC CASSTRVWAYEQYF
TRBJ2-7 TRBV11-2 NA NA TGTGCCAGCAGCTTAGCAGGCTACGAGCAGTACTTC CASSLAGYEQYF
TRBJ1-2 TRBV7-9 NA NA TGTGCCAGCAGCTGGGCGGGGGAACACTACAACTATGGCTACACCTTC CASSWAGEHYNYGYTF
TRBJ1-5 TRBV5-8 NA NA TGTGCCAGCAGCTTGGGAACAGGGCTACTATATCAGCCCCAGCATTTT CASSLGTGLLYQPQHF
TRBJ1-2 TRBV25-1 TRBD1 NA TGTGCCAGCAGTGAAACAACAGGGGGCCTTTACTATGGCTACACCTTC CASSETTGGLYYGYTF
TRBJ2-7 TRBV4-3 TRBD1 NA TGCGCCAGCAGCCAAGACGCCTCGGGACAGGGTCTCGAGCAGTACTTC CASSQDASGQGLEQYF
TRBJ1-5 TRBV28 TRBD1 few TGTGCCAGCAGTCCGGACAGGGCAACTCAGCCCCAGCATTTT CASSPDRATQPQHF
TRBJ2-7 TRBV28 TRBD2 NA TGTGCCAGCAGTTATCCTCCGGGACTAGCGGGAGGCGAGCAGTACTTC CASSYPPGLAGGEQYF
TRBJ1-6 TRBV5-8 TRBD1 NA TGTGCCAGCAACCCGGGACAGGGGGTTATTTCACCCCTCCACTTT CASNPGQGVISPLHF
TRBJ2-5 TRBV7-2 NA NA TGTGCCAGCAGCTTGGGGGGGCCTGGGGAGACCCAGTACTTC CASSLGGPGETQYF
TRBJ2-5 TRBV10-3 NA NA TGTGCCATCAGGAGTGCGGGTTCTCAAGAGACCCAGTACTTC CAIRSAGSQETQYF
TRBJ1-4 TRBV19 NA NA TGTGCCAGTAGTCCTTCCGGGACTGGCGAAAAGCTGTTTTTT CASSPSGTGEKLFF
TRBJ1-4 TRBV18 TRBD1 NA TGTGCCAGCTCACCAAGGACAGGGTACGGCGATGAAAAACTGTTTTTT CASSPRTGYGDEKLFF
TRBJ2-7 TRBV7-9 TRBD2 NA TGTGCCAGCATGCTAGCGGGGGATCCCTACGAGCAGTACTTC CASMLAGDPYEQYF
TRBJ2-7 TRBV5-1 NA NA TGCGCCAGCAGCTTGGGGTCGTACGGCGGAGGCCATCTCTTC CASSLGSYGGGHLF
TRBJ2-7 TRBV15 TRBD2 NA TGTGCCACCAGCGACGGACTAGCGGGAGCCGAGCAGTACTTC CATSDGLAGAEQYF
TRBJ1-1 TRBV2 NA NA TGTGCCAGCAGTGGAGAATATAACACTGAAGCTTTCTTT CASSGEYNTEAFF
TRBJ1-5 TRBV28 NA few TGTGCCAGCAGTTTAGCGACAGGACTTGTGCAGCCCCAGCATTTT CASSLATGLVQPQHF
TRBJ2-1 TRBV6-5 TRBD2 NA TGTGCCAGCAGTTACTCCGGACTAGGAGGTGAGCAGTTCTTC CASSYSGLGGEQFF
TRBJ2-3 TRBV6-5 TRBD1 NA TGTGCCAGCAGTTACGCCGGGACAGGGGAAGATACGCAGTATTTT CASSYAGTGEDTQYF
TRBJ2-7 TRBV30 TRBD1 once TGTGCCTGGAGGCTAGGACAGGGGGCCGAGCAGTACTTC CAWRLGQGAEQYF
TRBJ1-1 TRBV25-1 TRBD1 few TGTGCCAGCAGCCTGGACAGGGCGACTGAAGCTTTCTTT CASSLDRATEAFF
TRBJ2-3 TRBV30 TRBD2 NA TGTGCCTGGATCCCGTCGGCGGGAGGGGGAACAGATACGCAGTATTTT CAWIPSAGGGTDTQYF
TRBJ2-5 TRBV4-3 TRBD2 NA TGCGCCAGCAGCCAAGATCTGGGGGGAGGGGAGGCCCAGTACTTC CASSQDLGGGEAQYF
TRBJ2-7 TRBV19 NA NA TGTGCCAGTAGCCCCTCACCGCTAAGCTCCTACGAGCAGTACTTC CASSPSPLSSYEQYF
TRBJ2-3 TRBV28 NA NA TGTGCCAGCAGTCATGGGACTGCGAGAACAGATACGCAGTATTTT CASSHGTARTDTQYF
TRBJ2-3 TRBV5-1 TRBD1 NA TGCGCCAGCAGCTTGGCCCCGGGACAGGGGACAGATACGCAGTATTTT CASSLAPGQGTDTQYF
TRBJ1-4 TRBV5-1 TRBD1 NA TGCGCCAGCAGCGTTACAGGGGGCGCTGGAGAAAAACTGTTTTTT CASSVTGGAGEKLFF